A single sample gave rise to the 28 T cell receptor beta chains below, sequenced in a study of OX40 agonist ivuxolimab in advanced cancers. The repertoire was sequenced with immunoSEQ multiplex PCR; TCRdb's copy has only in-frame clones and lacks some. Among 55,000 to 70,000 clones listed, 70% to 90% were seen once. Sequenced here: CD4+ or CD8+ T cells sorted from blood, sampled in a trial of the OX40 agonist ivuxolimab. Source of these receptors: an adult with an advanced solid tumor such as melanoma, head and neck, liver or kidney cancer.

The rearrangement joins TRBV28 to TRBJ2-1, with TRBD2 identical over 7 bases. The trim removed 6 bases at V and 6 bases at J, leaving 8 bases unmatched. CDR3 length: 14 amino acids. Germline V gives CDR1 MDHEN, CDR2 SYDVKM. The CDR3 loop is CASRPAGSPNEQFF. CDR3 sequence (DNA): TGTGCCAGCAGACCAGCGGGAAGTCCCAATGAGCAGTTCTTC.

The sample holds a few counts of this clone. CDR3 nucleotide sequence: TGTGCCAGTAGTATATACGGTACAGGTGAAAAACTGTTTTTT. It is translated as CASSIYGTGEKLFF. The rearrangement uses TRBV19 and TRBJ1-4, with D possibly TRBD1 on 5 matching bases. CDR3 length: 14 amino acids. Germline lookup yields CDR1 LNHDA and CDR2 SQIVND (reference sequence). Trimming cost V 2 bases and J 7 bases, with 11 bases left between them.

This clone appeared a few times. The chain has TRBV9 and TRBJ2-7; 7 bases agree with TRBD1. Germline loops: CDR1 SGDLS, CDR2 YYNGEE. There are 15 residues in the CDR3. With 0 bases clipped from V and 6 bases from J, the junction kept 9 bases outside the gene matches. The DNA of the CDR3 is TGTGCCAGCAGCGTAGGGACAGGAACGCTTCCCGAGCAGTACTTC. Protein sequence: CASSVGTGTLPEQYF.

This chain links TRBV5-4 with TRBJ2-2; tentative D call: TRBD2 (5 bases). The CDR3 is 17 amino acids. Trimming left V 4 bases short and J 2 bases short, with 18 bases between. Germline loops: CDR1 SGHNT, CDR2 YYREEE (reference sequence). For the CDR3, the DNA is TGTGCCAGCAGCCCCCCCTCGGGGATTCTTAACACCGGGGAGCTGTTTTTT. Amino acids: CASSPPSGILNTGELFF.

The chain carries TRBV7-9 and TRBJ2-3; 13 bases are a match to TRBD2. The CDR3 totals 18 residues. From germline, CDR1 is SEHNR and CDR2 FQNEAQ (reference sequence). V was pared by 5 bases and J by 1 base, with 9 bases of the junction left unmatched. CDR3 coding DNA: TGTGCCAGCAGCCTGGGACTAGCGGGAAGGATTGGCACAGATACGCAGTATTTT. It codes for CASSLGLAGRIGTDTQYF.

The chain has TRBV5-4 and TRBJ1-4, with 10 bases that match TRBD1. The trim removed 4 bases at V and 8 bases at J, leaving 5 bases unmatched. The CDR3 spans 14 residues. Germline V gene lookup returns CDR1 SGHNT and CDR2 YYREEE (reference sequence). The chain's CDR3 is CASSPGQGPEKLFF. In DNA form, the CDR3 reads TGTGCCAGCAGCCCGGGACAGGGGCCCGAAAAACTGTTTTTT.

On this clone: The junction and the germline gene differ at one end; a read error may be behind it. CDR3 nucleotides: TGTGCCAGCACCTTGACAGAAATAAACACTGAAGCTTTCTTT. It specifies CASTLTEINTEAFF. The rearrangement links TRBV5-8 to TRBJ1-1; the D gene is possibly TRBD1 (5 bases). Germline V gives CDR1 SGHTS, CDR2 YDEGEE. The CDR3 spans 14 residues.

The rearrangement links TRBV15 to TRBJ2-1, with D possibly TRBD2 on 7 matching bases. The ends were cut back, 2 bases at V and 7 bases at J, with 18 bases in the middle. Germline V gene sequence: CDR1 LNHNV, CDR2 YYDKDF (reference sequence). This CDR3 is built from 16 residues. The CDR3 sequence is CATSRPSAGRGNEQFF. The CDR3 region has the DNA TGTGCCACCAGCAGACCAAGTGCAGGGAGGGGGAATGAGCAGTTCTTC. Based on the CDR3 plus reference TRBV15 and TRBJ2-1, the full variable domain is DAMVIQNPRYQVTQFGKPVTLSCSQTLNHNVMYWYQQKSSQAPKLLFHYYDKDFNNEADTPDNFQSRRPNTSFCFLDIRSPGLGDTAMYLCATSRPSAGRGNEQFFGPGTRLTVL.

The rearrangement links TRBV7-2 to TRBJ2-2, with D perhaps TRBD2 (6 bases). CDR1 SGHTA and CDR2 FQGNSA come from the germline V gene. V was clipped by 2 bases and J by 0 bases, with 7 bases between them. This CDR3 comprises 15 residues. The CDR3 DNA is TGTGCCAGCAGCTTAAGCGGGCCGAACACCGGGGAGCTGTTTTTT. It specifies CASSLSGPNTGELFF.

The chain links TRBV6-5 to TRBJ1-6; no reliable D call. The V and J ends lost 7 bases and 11 bases respectively, with 18 bases between them. This CDR3 is built from 14 residues. Germline V lookup: CDR1 MNHEY, CDR2 SVGAGI. The CDR3 loop reads CASTGTGRPAPLHF. Here the CDR3 DNA reads TGTGCCAGCACTGGAACTGGCCGGCCTGCACCCCTCCACTTT.

This chain uses TRBV27 with TRBJ1-2; D gene uncertain. The germline V gene encodes CDR1 MNHEY and CDR2 SMNVEV (reference sequence). The CDR3 length is 14 residues. V lost 1 base, J lost 9 bases, and 15 bases lay in between. CDR3 bases: TGTGCCAGCAGTTTATTGGGGATAGATCCGAGCTACACCTTC. It translates to CASSLLGIDPSYTF.

The CDR3: CASSPELPAYNEQFF. For the CDR3, the DNA is TGCGCCAGCAGCCCGGAACTACCGGCCTACAATGAGCAGTTCTTC. The chain carries TRBV4-3 and TRBJ2-1; D unresolved. V was trimmed by 4 bases and J by 2 bases, leaving 12 bases between them. The CDR3 is made up of 15 amino acids. The germline gives CDR1 LGHNA, CDR2 YSLEER.

The V gene is TRBV28, the J gene TRBJ2-7, with a possible D match to TRBD1 (5 bases). Trimming took 4 bases from V and 6 from J, leaving 22 bases between them. From germline, CDR1 is MDHEN and CDR2 SYDVKM. CDR3 length equals 16 residues. The CDR3 region has the DNA TGTGCCAGCAGTTCTATAGTAGGGGAAGGGTCTGGCGAGCAGTACTTC. It specifies CASSSIVGEGSGEQYF.

The chain employs TRBV5-1 and TRBJ1-1; tentatively, D is TRBD1 (6 bases). This CDR3 has 15 amino acids. Germline V gene lookup returns CDR1 SGHRS and CDR2 YFSETQ. V was trimmed by 0 bases and J by 2 bases, leaving 11 bases between them. The CDR3 is CASSLGSGANTEAFF. CDR3 nucleotides: TGCGCCAGCAGCTTGGGATCGGGGGCCAACACTGAAGCTTTCTTT.

The chain combines TRBV5-1 with TRBJ2-6; perhaps TRBD2 as D (5 bases). The ends were cut back, 0 bases at V and 0 bases at J, with 13 bases in the middle. Germline loops: CDR1 SGHRS, CDR2 YFSETQ. This CDR3 spans 18 amino acids. The CDR3 loop reads CASSLGGPTSSGANVLTF. The CDR3 region has the DNA TGCGCCAGCAGCTTGGGAGGGCCCACTAGCTCTGGGGCCAACGTCCTGACTTTC. Looking up the rest from reference TRBV5-1 and TRBJ2-6 gives the full variable domain: KAGVTQTPRYLIKTRGQQVTLSCSPISGHRSVSWYQQTPGQGLQFLFEYFSETQRNKGNFPGRFSGRQFSNSRSEMNVSTLELGDSALYLCASSLGGPTSSGANVLTFGAGSRLTVL.

The J gene is TRBJ1-1, the V gene TRBV10-3; D perhaps matches TRBD1 (5 bases). There are 18 residues in the CDR3. Germline V gene sequence: CDR1 ENHRY, CDR2 SYGVKD. Trimming left V 2 bases short and J 5 bases short, with 24 bases between. The CDR3: CAISETALRLVGATEAFF. The CDR3 DNA sequence: TGTGCCATCAGTGAGACGGCCCTCAGGTTGGTTGGGGCGACTGAAGCTTTCTTT.

The genes are TRBV7-9 and TRBJ1-1; TRBD1 might be the D (5 bases). CDR3 length: 15 amino acids. Germline CDR1 SEHNR, CDR2 FQNEAQ (reference sequence). The V gene lost 5 bases and the J gene lost 0 bases, with 13 bases spanning the gap. CDR3 amino acids: CASSRKGVLNTEAFF. As DNA, the CDR3 is TGTGCCAGCAGCCGCAAAGGGGTCTTGAACACTGAAGCTTTCTTT. The whole variable domain, remainder taken from reference TRBV7-9 and TRBJ1-1, is DTGVSQNPRHKITKRGQNVTFRCDPISEHNRLYWYRQTLGQGPEFLTYFQNEAQLEKSRLLSDRFSAERPKGSFSTLEIQRTEQGDSAMYLCASSRKGVLNTEAFFGQGTRLTVV.

This clone was observed a few times. The CDR3, as DNA: TGTGCCAGCAGCTCCCTCCGGTCCCCAAGTGAGCAGTACTTC. Translation: CASSSLRSPSEQYF. The rearrangement links TRBV5-4 to TRBJ2-7; no definite D call. Trimming left V 3 bases short and J 7 bases short, with 17 bases between. The CDR3 consists of 14 residues. Looked up from germline, CDR1 is SGHNT and CDR2 is YYREEE (reference sequence).

The chain is built from TRBV15 and TRBJ2-2, with 7 bases fitting TRBD1. The CDR3 runs 14 residues. J lost 1 base, V lost 6 bases, and 2 bases had no gene match. Germline lookup yields CDR1 LNHNV and CDR2 YYDKDF (reference sequence). CDR3 amino acids: CATRQGKNTGELFF. CDR3 DNA: TGTGCCACCAGACAGGGGAAGAACACCGGGGAGCTGTTTTTT.

The genes are TRBV11-2 and TRBJ2-7, with D unresolved. V was clipped by 3 bases and J by 4 bases, with 19 bases between them. The CDR3 runs 16 residues. CDR1 SGHAT and CDR2 FQNNGV come from the germline V gene. CDR3 nucleotide sequence: TGTGCCAGCAGCTTTTCCTTCCGTGGTCGTTCGTACGAGCAGTACTTC. This sequence encodes CASSFSFRGRSYEQYF.

J is TRBJ2-7 and V is TRBV19; 7 bases are shared with TRBD1. The CDR3 contains 13 residues. The germline V gene has CDR1 LNHDA and CDR2 SQIVND (reference sequence). V was clipped by 3 bases and J by 2 bases; unmatched bases: 1. For the CDR3, the DNA is TGTGCCAGTAGTATTGACAGGGCCTACGAGCAGTACTTC. Amino acid sequence: CASSIDRAYEQYF. The full variable domain, in which reference TRBV19 and TRBJ2-7 provide the parts outside the CDR3, is DGGITQSPKYLFRKEGQNVTLSCEQNLNHDAMYWYRQDPGQGLRLIYYSQIVNDFQKGDIAEGYSVSREKKESFPLTVTSAQKNPTAFYLCASSIDRAYEQYFGPGTRLTVT.

CDR3 amino acids: CASNDPGQGSVNIQYF. The CDR3 nucleotides are TGTGCCAGCAATGACCCGGGACAGGGTAGTGTAAACATTCAGTACTTC. V usage is TRBV6-6 and J usage is TRBJ2-4; 9 nucleotides line up with TRBD1. The CDR3 has 16 amino acids. In germline, CDR1 is MNHNY, CDR2 SVGAGI (reference sequence). V lost 7 bases to trimming and J lost 6 bases; unmatched junction nucleotides: 13.

This chain joins TRBV4-1 and TRBJ2-3; either TRBD1 or TRBD2 may supply D (9 bases each). The V gene lost 2 bases and the J gene lost 5 bases, with 35 bases spanning the gap. The CDR3 is 22 amino acids. Germline CDR1 reads MGHRA; CDR2 reads YSYEKL. The CDR3 DNA reads as TGCGCCAGCAGCCAAAGCGGGTGGGGGACAGGGATTTTAGCGGGAGATCAAGATACGCAGTATTTT. Its translation is CASSQSGWGTGILAGDQDTQYF.

This chain joins TRBV7-9 and TRBJ2-4; D may be TRBD1 (5 bases). Germline lookup yields CDR1 SEHNR and CDR2 FQNEAQ (reference sequence). V was shortened by 5 bases and J by 5 bases, with 16 bases between the two germline ends. The CDR3 extends over 15 amino acids. The CDR3 DNA is TGTGCCAGCAGCCCCGAGCCGGGCAGGGAAAACATTCAGTACTTC. Translating it yields CASSPEPGRENIQYF.

J is TRBJ1-3 and V is TRBV11-2; D is ambiguous. Germline-derived CDR1 and CDR2 are SGHAT and FQNNGV. The CDR3 totals 17 residues. V lost 1 base and J 0 bases, leaving 13 bases between the germline ends. CDR3 protein: CASSLGTTYSSGNTIYF. CDR3 sequence (DNA): TGTGCCAGCAGCTTAGGGACGACCTATAGCTCTGGAAACACCATATATTTT.

The chain employs TRBV28 and TRBJ1-2; D unresolved. CDR1 MDHEN and CDR2 SYDVKM come from the germline V gene. The CDR3 extends over 14 amino acids. V lost 11 bases and J lost 4, with 20 bases in between. The CDR3 sequence is CAARGYPTVYGYTF. CDR3 DNA: TGTGCCGCACGGGGTTACCCGACCGTCTATGGCTACACCTTC.

This clone has just one count. This chain links TRBV7-8 with TRBJ1-5; possibly TRBD1 for D (6 bases). Between the trimmed V and J ends, which lost 3 bases and 4 bases, there was a span of 13 bases. The CDR3 loop spans 15 amino acids. Germline loops: CDR1 SGHVS, CDR2 FQNEAQ. CDR3 bases: TGTGCCAGCAGCTTGGACAGACGTAGAAATCAGCCCCAGCATTTT. Protein: CASSLDRRRNQPQHF.

The chain employs TRBV4-3 and TRBJ1-1; D is undetermined. Germline assignment: CDR1 LGHNA and CDR2 YSLEER. The CDR3 contains 15 residues. Trimming took 2 bases from V and 0 from J, leaving 10 bases between them. For the CDR3, the DNA is TGCGCCAGCAGCCAAACTTGGACGGTGAACACTGAAGCTTTCTTT. This gives the protein CASSQTWTVNTEAFF.